The clone carrying this T cell receptor (beta chain) has ten or more counts. Its antigen is currently unknown. The CDR3 is 11 amino acids. This record belongs to a study of T cells after yellow fever vaccination. Overall study findings and caveats: Sorted repertoires could include abundant contaminating clonotypes from bulk cells. Weaker overall was a secondary response that nonetheless peaked faster, on day 5 versus 15. Reappearing after the booster were most of the clones from primary vaccination (about 95% CD4, about 88% CD8).

A 5'RACE template-switching step, the method used to make TCR cDNA, added a universal primer site and UMIs. Each CDR3 protein gets one entry after TCRdb re-called the 5' RACE reads with MiXCR. The sample includes approximately 250,000 distinct CDR3 sequences, over 3% of them seen just once. The clonotype was recovered from a man between 18 and 35 years old who received the YFV17D yellow fever vaccine. The gene calls are TRBV21-1 and TRBJ2-7; no DNA check was done on the table's D call, TRBD1. TRBV21-1 is noted as a pseudogene. The material sequenced was PBMCs, taken 15 days after the yellow fever booster vaccination. CDR3 in amino acids: CASAGHYEQYV. The CDR3 bases are TGTGCCAGCGCCGGGCACTACGAGCAGTACGTC.